This T cell receptor (beta chain) was documented in a study of blood T cell repertoires in COVID-19. In the study overall: The origin of the acute and convalescent COVID-19 samples was the United States, Italy and Spain. T cells, B-cell-depleted T cells, or PBMCs provided the cDNA or gDNA that served as material.

Per the study methods: Nucleated cell number was recorded as an estimate derived from reference gene primer amplification. Assay: immunoSEQ multiplex PCR; the TCRdb copy retains only in-frame clones and omits some. V, J and clone size reflect that table, while D and trimming were determined from the DNA. Here the sample spans a few hundred thousand clones, about 86% being singletons. Sequenced sample: peripheral blood. The clonotype was recovered from a man between 50 and 59 years old with active or convalescent COVID-19.

CDR3 region: CASSEFRVRNTEAFF. The CDR3 coding sequence is TGTGCCAGCAGCGAATTCAGGGTCAGGAACACTGAAGCTTTCTTT. The chain couples TRBV14 to TRBJ1-1; D might be TRBD1 (5 bases). The CDR3 covers 15 residues. Germline-derived CDR1 and CDR2 are SGHDN and FVKESK. Trimming cost V 5 bases and J 1 base, with 14 bases left between them.